These 16 T cell receptor beta chains were all obtained from the same sample, sequenced in a study of T cells after yellow fever vaccination. TCRdb called the 5' RACE reads again in MiXCR, with one record for every CDR3 protein. The table has 600,000 to 750,000 distinct CDR3 sequences, over 9% seen once; the top ten hold 15%. The sample in question was PBMCs, obtained on the day of the yellow fever booster vaccination. The receptors shown here come from a man in his thirties or forties who received the YFV17D yellow fever vaccine.

The chain is built from TRBV7-9 and TRBJ2-7; perhaps D is TRBD1 or TRBD2 (5 bases each). CDR1 and CDR2 from the germline V gene are SEHNR and FQNEAQ (reference sequence). The CDR3 has 18 residues. Between the trimmed V and J ends, which lost 0 bases and 0 bases, there was a span of 18 bases. CDR3 nucleotide sequence: TGTGCCAGCAGCTTAGCGGTGATCTTGGGGGAAATCTCCTACGAGCAGTACTTC. Protein: CASSLAVILGEISYEQYF.

V is TRBV19 and J is TRBJ2-7; 8 bases line up with TRBD2. With V trimmed by 3 bases and J by 2 bases, 6 bases remained unmatched. CDR1 is LNHDA, CDR2 SQIVND, per germline (reference sequence). The CDR3 is made up of 15 amino acids. The CDR3 nucleotides are TGTGCCAGTAGTATTCAAGCGGGGGAGCCCTACGAGCAGTACTTC. The encoded protein is CASSIQAGEPYEQYF.

This clonotype was detected only a few times. This chain connects TRBV5-1 to TRBJ2-7, with unresolved D. The CDR3 totals 11 residues. V was trimmed by 4 bases and J by 5 bases, leaving 7 bases between them. Germline values: CDR1 SGHRS, CDR2 YFSETQ. The CDR3 DNA is TGCGCCAGCAGCACCGAGGACGAGCAGTACTTC. Its translation is CASSTEDEQYF.

This rearrangement joins TRBV20-1 to TRBJ2-7; weak D call: TRBD1 (6 bases). Trimming took 3 bases from V and 0 from J, leaving 12 bases between them. This CDR3 spans 14 amino acids. CDR1 and CDR2 (germline): DFQATT, SNEGSKA (reference sequence). In DNA, the CDR3 is TGCAGTGCTAGTACTGGCAGGGGCTCCTACGAGCAGTACTTC. Protein product: CSASTGRGSYEQYF.

This clonotype was found a few times. The chain has TRBV19 and TRBJ2-2; D not resolved. CDR1 LNHDA and CDR2 SQIVND come from the germline V gene (reference sequence). CDR3 length: 16 residues. Trimming cost V 5 bases and J 7 bases, with 20 bases left between them. The CDR3, as DNA: TGTGCCAGTAGTCACCCTCAAATCCGGCCTGACGGGGAGCTGTTTTTT. It specifies CASSHPQIRPDGELFF.

This clonotype turned up a few times. The chain has TRBV4-3 and TRBJ2-3; TRBD2 matches 11 bases. This CDR3 is 15 amino acids long. Germline loops: CDR1 LGHNA, CDR2 YSLEER. Unmatched junction bases numbered 9, after V lost 5 bases and J lost 8 bases. CDR3 protein: CASSASSGRAVTQYF. The CDR3, as DNA: TGCGCCAGCAGCGCCAGTAGCGGGAGGGCGGTTACGCAGTATTTT.

This clonotype came up a few times. The chain couples TRBV5-1 to TRBJ2-3, with 8 bases lining up with TRBD2. The CDR3 consists of 14 residues. CDR1 is SGHRS, CDR2 YFSETQ, per germline. V gave up 4 bases and J gave up 13 bases; unmatched junction bases: 14. CDR3 sequence reads: CASSLNAGTRFEYF. The CDR3 nucleotides are TGCGCCAGCAGCCTAAATGCCGGGACTAGGTTCGAGTATTTT.

The chain is built from TRBV24-1 and TRBJ2-1; D gene ambiguous. The V and J ends lost 8 bases and 4 bases respectively, with 8 bases between them. Germline V gives CDR1 KGHDR, CDR2 SFDVKD. The CDR3 is 12 residues long. The chain's CDR3 is CATTDGYNEQFF. The CDR3 bases are TGTGCCACCACGGACGGATACAATGAGCAGTTCTTC.

This clonotype was seen a handful of times. The chain joins TRBV9 to TRBJ2-4, with 10 bases lining up with TRBD1. V was clipped by 0 bases and J by 8 bases; unmatched bases: 2. Germline loops: CDR1 SGDLS, CDR2 YYNGEE. The CDR3 runs 14 residues. In DNA form, the CDR3 reads TGTGCCAGCAGCGTAGGACAGGGGGCTTACATTCAGTACTTC. This encodes CASSVGQGAYIQYF. The full variable domain, rest sourced from reference TRBV9 and TRBJ2-4, is DSGVTQTPKHLITATGQRVTLRCSPRSGDLSVYWYQQSLDQGLQFLIQYYNGEERAKGNILERFSAQQFPDLHSELNLSSLELGDSALYFCASSVGQGAYIQYFGAGTRLSVL.

This clonotype has just a few counts. The chain is built from TRBV4-1 and TRBJ2-1; D may correspond to TRBD1 or TRBD2 (5 bases each). V shed 1 base and J shed 5 bases, with 12 bases lying between them. From germline, CDR1 is MGHRA and CDR2 YSYEKL. This CDR3 has 15 residues. Here the CDR3 reads CASSQAGAGNNEQFF. CDR3 sequence (DNA): TGCGCCAGCAGCCAAGCCGGGGCAGGGAACAATGAGCAGTTCTTC.

This clonotype has a handful of counts. The rearrangement joins TRBV12-3 or TRBV12-4 to TRBJ2-1; D is uncertain. Trimming shortened V by 6 bases and J by 5 bases, and 11 bases separated the two germline ends. This CDR3 has 13 amino acids. In nucleotides, the CDR3 is TGTGCCAGCAGGCCGCGGACGGACAATGAGCAGTTCTTC. Translated, it gives CASRPRTDNEQFF.

Many counts were recorded for this clonotype. The CDR3 DNA reads as TGTGCCAGCAGCTTGGGGGGGGAAAAGACCCAGTACTTC. This gives the protein CASSLGGEKTQYF. The chain carries TRBV5-5 and TRBJ2-5; D might be TRBD2 (6 bases). Germline V lookup: CDR1 SGHKS, CDR2 YYEKEE (reference sequence). The CDR3 sequence is 13 residues long. V was cut by 0 bases and J by 6 bases, with 9 bases left in between.

This clonotype occurred a few times. This sequence joins TRBV2 and TRBJ2-6; the D gene is possibly TRBD2 (5 bases). Germline assignment: CDR1 SNHLY and CDR2 FYNNEI. Trimming took 6 bases from V and 0 from J, leaving 12 bases between them. CDR3 length equals 16 residues. The CDR3 DNA reads TGTGCCAGCAGATGGACTGAAAGCTCTGGGGCCAACGTCCTGACTTTC. It is translated as CASRWTESSGANVLTF.

V gene TRBV5-1 combines with J gene TRBJ2-1, with D perhaps matching TRBD1 (5 bases). This CDR3 region has 13 residues. V was pared by 6 bases and J by 8 bases, with 15 bases between. CDR1 SGHRS and CDR2 YFSETQ come from the germline V gene. The CDR3 loop is CASNFLDSHEQFF. DNA for the CDR3: TGCGCCAGCAACTTTTTAGACAGCCATGAGCAGTTCTTC.

This clonotype was detected a few times. The chain combines TRBV14 with TRBJ2-7; the match to TRBD1 covers 7 bases. Germline lookup yields CDR1 SGHDN and CDR2 FVKESK. V trimming: 1 base; J trimming: 2 bases; junction bases outside the gene matches: 5. The CDR3 is 15 amino acids. The CDR3, as DNA: TGTGCCAGCAGCCAAGGTTGGACAGGCACCTACGAGCAGTACTTC. This translates into CASSQGWTGTYEQYF.

This clonotype was picked up a small number of times. V gene TRBV6-5 combines with J gene TRBJ2-3; 7 bases align to TRBD2. Germline CDR1 and CDR2: MNHEY and SVGAGI. The V and J ends lost 0 bases and 6 bases, in that order; junction bases with no gene match: 9. The CDR3 is 16 residues long. CDR3 sequence (DNA): TGTGCCAGCAGTTACTCGAATGGGGGGGTTAGGGATACGCAGTATTTT. It yields the protein CASSYSNGGVRDTQYF.